This is a list of T cell receptor beta chains from one sample in a study of T-cell reconstitution after alpha-beta-depleted transplantation in children. Via MiXCR, TCRdb re-called the PCR reads, giving one row per CDR3 protein. This sample yields about a million distinct CDR3 sequences, of which about 26% are seen a single time; 25% to 35% belongs to the top ten. The sequencing used PBMCs, mostly from graft donor cells, collected 360 days after TCRalphabeta/CD19-depleted stem cell transplant. Receptors were obtained from a boy younger than two who had a stem cell transplant for SCID, so the T cells may come from the graft donor. Both conserved end residues are part of each CDR3. The D gene is left open where the match is weak. The listing skips clone size in some rows; elsewhere it reads once, few, many or a size class.

j_gene,d_gene,v_gene,abundance,CDR3aa,CDR3nt
TRBJ2-7,TRBD1,TRBV25-1,once,CASSADRAPYEQYF,TGTGCCAGCAGCGCGGACAGGGCCCCCTACGAGCAGTACTTC
TRBJ2-3,NA,TRBV4-3,NA,CASSQDPGPRGTDTQYF,TGCGCCAGCAGCCAAGACCCAGGCCCCCGGGGCACAGATACGCAGTATTTT
TRBJ2-1,TRBD1,TRBV5-1,NA,CASSAGQGARNEQFF,TGCGCCAGCAGCGCGGGACAGGGGGCGCGAAATGAGCAGTTCTTC
TRBJ1-4,TRBD1,TRBV7-9,NA,CASSFDREVEKLFF,TGTGCCAGCAGCTTTGACAGGGAGGTCGAAAAACTGTTTTTT
TRBJ2-7,TRBD1,TRBV5-6,NA,CASSLPGQRSGSYEQYF,TGTGCCAGCAGCTTACCGGGACAGAGATCCGGGTCGTACGAGCAGTACTTC
TRBJ1-6,TRBD1,TRBV5-1,NA,CASSRTGDPSPLHF,TGCGCCAGCAGCCGGACAGGGGACCCTTCACCCCTCCACTTT
TRBJ2-1,NA,TRBV5-1,NA,CASSLAWRNEQFF,TGCGCCAGCAGCTTGGCCTGGCGAAATGAGCAGTTCTTC
TRBJ1-6,NA,TRBV6-2/TRBV6-3,NA,CASGGQEDSPLHF,TGTGCCAGCGGTGGGCAGGAGGATTCACCCCTCCACTTT
TRBJ1-1,NA,TRBV5-1,NA,CASSDRGGGRQEAFF,TGCGCCAGCAGCGATCGGGGCGGGGGTCGACAAGAAGCTTTCTTT
TRBJ2-7,NA,TRBV3-1,NA,CASSHSRGRRQQYF,TGTGCCAGCAGCCACTCGCGGGGCAGGCGGCAGCAGTACTTC
TRBJ1-1,TRBD1,TRBV7-9,NA,CASSLGQGDQAFF,TGTGCCAGCAGCTTGGGACAGGGGGACCAAGCTTTCTTT
TRBJ2-6,NA,TRBV7-7,few,CASSPPGTNSGANVLTF,TGTGCCAGCAGCCCTCCCGGGACAAACTCTGGGGCCAACGTCCTGACTTTC
TRBJ2-3,TRBD2,TRBV7-2,few,CASSRTGLAVRLF,TGTGCCAGCAGCCGTACCGGACTAGCGGTTCGCCTTTTT